This entry lists 12 T cell receptor beta chains sequenced from one sample in a study of blood T cell repertoires in COVID-19. Some clones are missing from TCRdb's copy, which holds only in-frame ones; the method was immunoSEQ multiplex PCR. This sample has about 56,000 clones, with about 89% found just once. The sample consisted of peripheral blood. The receptors here all came from a human donor in a cohort sampled during active COVID-19.

The V gene is TRBV2, the J gene TRBJ1-2; D is unresolved. Trimming cost V 6 bases and J 4 bases, with 9 bases left between them. CDR3 size: 12 residues. CDR1 is SNHLY, CDR2 FYNNEI, per germline. The CDR3 DNA follows: TGTGCCAGCAGAGCCTCTTTCTATGGCTACACCTTC. It yields the protein CASRASFYGYTF.

The gene calls are TRBV6-2 or TRBV6-3 and TRBJ1-5; D unresolved. The CDR3 consists of 17 residues. Germline V gives CDR1 MNHEY, CDR2 SVGEGT. The V gene lost 5 bases and the J gene lost 3 bases, with 20 bases spanning the gap. CDR3 bases: TGTGCCAGCAGTACTAGGGCGGGCGGGGTGGACAATCAGCCCCAGCATTTT. This sequence encodes CASSTRAGGVDNQPQHF.

The genes are TRBV7-5 and TRBJ1-5; the DNA was not compared with TRBD1, the D call given in the table. TRBV7-5 is a pseudogene segment. This CDR3 region has 16 residues. CDR3 DNA sequence: TGTGCCAGAAGCTTAATTTTCGGACAGTACAATCAGCCCCAGCATTTT. Protein: CARSLIFGQYNQPQHF.

The chain has TRBV12-3 or TRBV12-4 and TRBJ2-4, with 9 bases that match TRBD1. CDR3 length equals 13 residues. V lost 5 bases and J lost 8; bases outside the gene matches: 4. CDR3 coding DNA: TGTGCCAGCAGTCGGGACAGGGCAGACATTCAGTACTTC. Translating it yields CASSRDRADIQYF.

The chain couples TRBV19 to TRBJ2-1, with 7 bases lining up with TRBD1. The CDR3 length is 15 residues. The germline V gene encodes CDR1 LNHDA and CDR2 SQIVND (reference sequence). The trim removed 4 bases at V and 8 bases at J, leaving 11 bases unmatched. The DNA of the CDR3 is TGTGCCAGTAGTACCTACAGGGGCGGTGGATATGAGCAGTTCTTC. Translating gives CASSTYRGGGYEQFF.

The chain employs TRBV4-2 and TRBJ2-3; D is unresolved. This CDR3 contains 14 residues. Germline values: CDR1 LGHNA, CDR2 YNFKEQ. Deletions cut 0 bases from V and 0 bases from J, with 4 bases between. CDR3 sequence: CASSQDSSTDTQYF. CDR3 in DNA: TGTGCCAGCAGCCAAGATAGCAGCACAGATACGCAGTATTTT.

The J gene is TRBJ2-7, the V gene TRBV19; D uncertain. CDR3 size: 15 residues. CDR1 is LNHDA, CDR2 SQIVND, per germline (reference sequence). V was cut by 3 bases and J by 2 bases, with 14 bases left in between. The CDR3, as DNA: TGTGCCAGTAGTATTACCGGGTCCCTAACCTACGAGCAGTACTTC. Translation: CASSITGSLTYEQYF.

The chain couples TRBV7-2 to TRBJ1-1, with D perhaps matching TRBD1 (6 bases). In germline, CDR1 is SGHTA, CDR2 FQGNSA. This CDR3 contains 14 residues. Trimming cost V 0 bases and J 10 bases, with 15 bases left between them. Here the CDR3 DNA reads TGTGCCAGCAGCTTAGCCCAACAGGGCCGGGGAGCTTTCTTT. It specifies CASSLAQQGRGAFF.

The chain links TRBV18 to TRBJ1-1; possibly TRBD1 for D (5 bases). The CDR3 spans 14 residues. The germline V gene has CDR1 KGHSH and CDR2 LQKENI. V shed 2 bases and J shed 4 bases, with 11 bases lying between them. CDR3 sequence: CASSPVQGSTEAFF. CDR3 bases: TGTGCCAGCTCACCAGTTCAGGGTAGCACTGAAGCTTTCTTT.

The chain has TRBV2 and TRBJ2-2, with no clear D. The germline CDR1 and CDR2 sequences are SNHLY and FYNNEI. The CDR3 runs to 13 residues. Trimming took 6 bases from V and 5 from J, leaving 10 bases between them. CDR3 sequence: CASSLEHTGELFF. CDR3 nucleotide sequence: TGTGCCAGCAGCCTCGAACATACCGGGGAGCTGTTTTTT.

The chain uses TRBV28 and TRBJ2-7; 7 positions agree with TRBD1. This CDR3 comprises 12 residues. Trimming at V came to 6 bases and at J to 3 bases, leaving 2 bases not matched to a gene. Germline lookup yields CDR1 MDHEN and CDR2 SYDVKM. The CDR3: CASSRQGYEQYF. For the CDR3, the DNA is TGTGCCAGCAGCCGACAGGGCTACGAGCAGTACTTC.

The V call is TRBV29-1, the J call TRBJ1-1, with D unclear. V dropped 4 bases and J dropped 2 bases, with 11 bases sitting between them. The CDR3 runs 13 residues. Germline assignment: CDR1 SQVTM and CDR2 ANQGSEA. In DNA, the CDR3 is TGCAGCGTTGTTGCAGACATAAACACTGAAGCTTTCTTT. The encoded protein is CSVVADINTEAFF.